Listed below are T cell receptor beta chains from one sample, sequenced in a study of CD8 T cells in ankylosing spondylitis. Each CDR3 protein is one row after TCRdb ran MiXCR on the 5' RACE reads. Among approximately 340,000 distinct CDR3 sequences listed, roughly 14% were seen once. Source material: blood, either unsorted or a sorted T cell fraction (not recorded which). Source of these receptors: a male donor with ankylosing spondylitis or in good health (not recorded which). Each CDR3 is given with its conserved first and last residue. The D gene is left open where the match is weak. A row's size may be missing; if present it is once, few, many or a size class.

len: 13
v_gene: TRBV29-1
d_gene: TRBD1
j_gene: TRBJ2-3
abundance: few
CDR3aa: CSVAGGRGDTQYF

len: 14
v_gene: TRBV12-3/TRBV12-4
d_gene: .
j_gene: TRBJ1-6
abundance: few
CDR3aa: CASSLPPDSSPLHF

len: 15
v_gene: TRBV12-3/TRBV12-4
d_gene: .
j_gene: TRBJ2-2
abundance: many
CDR3aa: CASSPAAVNTGELFF

len: 22
v_gene: TRBV11-3
d_gene: TRBD2
j_gene: TRBJ2-6
abundance: .
CDR3aa: CASSLGLGLAGGRSSGANVLTF

len: 13
v_gene: TRBV5-1
d_gene: .
j_gene: TRBJ1-1
abundance: many
CDR3aa: CASKKDLNTEAFF

len: 13
v_gene: TRBV12-3/TRBV12-4
d_gene: .
j_gene: TRBJ1-3
abundance: many
CDR3aa: CASSLRDSQPIYF

len: 14
v_gene: TRBV11-2
d_gene: .
j_gene: TRBJ1-2
abundance: few
CDR3aa: CASSLLPGTYGYTF

len: 14
v_gene: TRBV5-1
d_gene: TRBD1
j_gene: TRBJ1-4
abundance: few
CDR3aa: CASSPDRGSEKLFF

len: 16
v_gene: TRBV5-5
d_gene: TRBD1
j_gene: TRBJ1-4
abundance: .
CDR3aa: CASSLARTGVNEKLFF

len: 14
v_gene: TRBV4-1
d_gene: .
j_gene: TRBJ2-7
abundance: .
CDR3aa: CASSPFWDVYEQYF

len: 13
v_gene: TRBV5-6
d_gene: .
j_gene: TRBJ1-2
abundance: .
CDR3aa: CASTPTGSYGYTF

len: 14
v_gene: TRBV19
d_gene: TRBD2
j_gene: TRBJ2-3
abundance: .
CDR3aa: CASSTSGRPDTQYF

len: 16
v_gene: TRBV6-5
d_gene: TRBD2
j_gene: TRBJ2-1
abundance: .
CDR3aa: CASSYRTSGPYNEQFF

len: 13
v_gene: TRBV18
d_gene: .
j_gene: TRBJ2-1
abundance: .
CDR3aa: CASSVGQYNEQFF

len: 15
v_gene: TRBV15
d_gene: TRBD2
j_gene: TRBJ2-7
abundance: .
CDR3aa: CATSRDLGLGIEQYF

len: 15
v_gene: TRBV12-3/TRBV12-4
d_gene: .
j_gene: TRBJ1-1
abundance: few
CDR3aa: CASSLTGVLNTEAFF

len: 12
v_gene: TRBV6-5
d_gene: .
j_gene: TRBJ2-1
abundance: many
CDR3aa: CATADRTGEQFF

len: 15
v_gene: TRBV7-2
d_gene: TRBD1
j_gene: TRBJ1-4
abundance: .
CDR3aa: CASSLQTGGLEKLFF

len: 14
v_gene: TRBV7-2
d_gene: .
j_gene: TRBJ2-6
abundance: few
CDR3aa: CASSRDSGANVLTF

len: 13
v_gene: TRBV19
d_gene: .
j_gene: TRBJ1-2
abundance: few
CDR3aa: CASSTWDVNGYTF

len: 16
v_gene: TRBV5-1
d_gene: TRBD1
j_gene: TRBJ2-7
abundance: few
CDR3aa: CASSLDRDRDSYEQYF

len: 16
v_gene: TRBV4-1
d_gene: .
j_gene: TRBJ1-5
abundance: .
CDR3aa: CASSHGYHRDNQPQHF

len: 14
v_gene: TRBV10-2
d_gene: .
j_gene: TRBJ2-7
abundance: .
CDR3aa: CASSSWGQSYEQYF

len: 17
v_gene: TRBV4-2
d_gene: .
j_gene: TRBJ2-7
abundance: .
CDR3aa: CASSQDTKGTPSYEQYF

len: 15
v_gene: TRBV2
d_gene: .
j_gene: TRBJ2-6
abundance: .
CDR3aa: CASSSDNSGANVLTF

len: 17
v_gene: TRBV27
d_gene: TRBD2
j_gene: TRBJ2-3
abundance: .
CDR3aa: CASSPRRLAGFTDTQYF

len: 15
v_gene: TRBV20-1
d_gene: TRBD1
j_gene: TRBJ1-2
abundance: .
CDR3aa: CSARDPDRGLYGYTF

len: 14
v_gene: TRBV21-1
d_gene: .
j_gene: TRBJ2-1
abundance: .
CDR3aa: CASSPPARLGEQFF

len: 16
v_gene: TRBV12-3/TRBV12-4
d_gene: TRBD2
j_gene: TRBJ2-2
abundance: few
CDR3aa: CASSLGLAGRTGELFF

len: 12
v_gene: TRBV20-1
d_gene: .
j_gene: TRBJ2-1
abundance: many
CDR3aa: CSASLGNNEQFF

len: 17
v_gene: TRBV4-2
d_gene: TRBD2
j_gene: TRBJ2-1
abundance: .
CDR3aa: CASSPQSLAGGLNEQFF

len: 12
v_gene: TRBV7-8
d_gene: TRBD1
j_gene: TRBJ1-1
abundance: .
CDR3aa: CASSHRQGGAFF

len: 13
v_gene: TRBV19
d_gene: .
j_gene: TRBJ2-2
abundance: .
CDR3aa: CASSIELRGELFF

len: 15
v_gene: TRBV4-2
d_gene: TRBD2
j_gene: TRBJ2-1
abundance: few
CDR3aa: CASSLAGDRYNEQFF

len: 16
v_gene: TRBV5-1
d_gene: TRBD2
j_gene: TRBJ2-2
abundance: .
CDR3aa: CASSHRTSSNTGELFF

len: 17
v_gene: TRBV20-1
d_gene: TRBD2
j_gene: TRBJ2-7
abundance: .
CDR3aa: CSAAGLAGVSKYYEQYF

len: 13
v_gene: TRBV5-1
d_gene: .
j_gene: TRBJ1-2
abundance: many
CDR3aa: CASSFLFDYGYTF

len: 15
v_gene: TRBV5-1
d_gene: TRBD1
j_gene: TRBJ1-1
abundance: few
CDR3aa: CASSRLTGEGTEAFF

len: 16
v_gene: TRBV5-5
d_gene: TRBD2
j_gene: TRBJ2-5
abundance: few
CDR3aa: CASQVPSGGEEETQYF

len: 13
v_gene: TRBV30
d_gene: .
j_gene: TRBJ2-2
abundance: .
CDR3aa: CAWINGNTGELFF

len: 17
v_gene: TRBV5-1
d_gene: TRBD1
j_gene: TRBJ2-7
abundance: few
CDR3aa: CASSLASPGQGADEQYF